The 28 T cell receptor beta chains below were found in one sample sequenced in a study of blood T cell repertoires in COVID-19 (dated by TCRdb to the early 2020s). Library prep was done by the immunoSEQ multiplex PCR assay. The immuneACCESS repertoire file appears here via TCRdb, limited to in-frame rearrangements. These files lack a portion of the clones; in checked studies, under half of the deficit traces to unresolved V genes, and the cause of the others is not known. This sample is represented by about 190,000 clones; 65% to 80% of them were singletons. The top ten constitute around 12% of the sample. Specimen: peripheral blood. Every receptor here comes from a woman in her forties or fifties with acute or convalescent COVID-19.

This clone was seen a handful of times. V gene TRBV29-1 combines with J gene TRBJ2-2, with D perhaps matching TRBD1 (6 bases). Germline V gene lookup returns CDR1 SQVTM and CDR2 ANQGSEA. V gave up 7 bases and J gave up 2 bases, with 17 bases separating them. There are 15 residues in the CDR3. CDR3 DNA sequence: TGCAGCGGCCGCGTTGGACAGTCCAACACCGGGGAGCTGTTTTTT. As protein: CSGRVGQSNTGELFF.

As DNA, the CDR3 is TGTGCCAGCAGCCCCGGGACTTTGAACACCGGGGAGCTGTTTTTT. This sequence encodes CASSPGTLNTGELFF. The chain couples TRBV5-8 to TRBJ2-2; possibly TRBD2 for D (6 bases). V shed 4 bases and J shed 1 base, with 11 bases lying between them. This CDR3 comprises 15 residues. Germline CDR1 is SGHTS and CDR2 is YDEGEE.

This chain links TRBV7-2 with TRBJ1-2; D remains ambiguous. The CDR3 contains 12 residues. CDR1 and CDR2 from the germline V gene are SGHTA and FQGNSA. V dropped 6 bases and J dropped 10 bases, with 15 bases sitting between them. CDR3 protein: CASRYPGGNYTF. The CDR3 nucleotides are TGTGCCAGCAGGTACCCGGGAGGGAACTACACCTTC.

The chain joins TRBV7-9 to TRBJ1-2; D perhaps matches TRBD1 (5 bases). Germline V gene lookup returns CDR1 SEHNR and CDR2 FQNEAQ (reference sequence). CDR3 length: 14 residues. V was clipped by 2 bases and J by 7 bases, with 14 bases between them. The CDR3 sequence: CASSLRQEGLGYTF. The CDR3 coding sequence is TGTGCCAGCAGCTTACGGCAGGAGGGACTTGGCTACACCTTC.

This chain links TRBV11-3 with TRBJ1-1; 9 nucleotides agree with TRBD1. CDR1 and CDR2 from the germline V gene are SGHNT and YENEEA. V shed 6 bases and J 2 bases; nucleotides not matched to a gene: 4. The CDR3 totals 14 residues. CDR3 sequence reads: CASSLQGANTEAFF. CDR3 in DNA: TGTGCCAGCAGTTTACAGGGGGCTAACACTGAAGCTTTCTTT.

V gene TRBV18 combines with J gene TRBJ1-4; D perhaps matches TRBD1 (5 bases). Germline V gene lookup returns CDR1 KGHSH and CDR2 LQKENI. This CDR3 spans 15 amino acids. Deletions cut 3 bases from V and 4 bases from J, with 12 bases between. The CDR3 DNA follows: TGTGCCAGCTCACCCCGAGACAGCATTAATGAAAAACTGTTTTTT. This encodes CASSPRDSINEKLFF.

This clone was recorded only once. V is TRBV27 and J is TRBJ1-2, with 7 bases aligning to TRBD1. V dropped 6 bases and J dropped 1; count of bases not matched to a gene: 14. The germline V gene encodes CDR1 MNHEY and CDR2 SMNVEV (reference sequence). CDR3 length: 17 amino acids. In DNA form, the CDR3 reads TGTGCCAGCAGAAATTCTCTCCGGGACAGTGATAACTATGGCTACACCTTC. It yields the protein CASRNSLRDSDNYGYTF.

The V and J genes are TRBV6-5 and TRBJ1-1; 9 positions match TRBD1. CDR3 length: 14 residues. The germline V gene has CDR1 MNHEY and CDR2 SVGAGI. Losses at the gene ends were 6 bases for V and 4 bases for J; bases not matched to a gene: 6. CDR3 sequence reads: CASRTGTGTTEAFF. CDR3 bases: TGTGCCAGCAGGACCGGGACAGGGACCACTGAAGCTTTCTTT.

V is TRBV5-6 and J is TRBJ2-7; 8 bases match TRBD1. CDR3 length: 15 residues. CDR1 is SGHDT and CDR2 is YYEEEE in the germline V gene. V shed 0 bases, J shed 3 bases, and the junction held 5 bases outside the gene matches. CDR3 in DNA: TGTGCCAGCAGCTTGGAGGGGACAGGATTCTACGAGCAGTACTTC. It is translated as CASSLEGTGFYEQYF. Full variable domain (outside the CDR3, taken from reference TRBV5-6 and TRBJ2-7): DAGVTQSPTHLIKTRGQQVTLRCSPKSGHDTVSWYQQALGQGPQFIFQYYEEEERQRGNFPDRFSGHQFPNYSSELNVNALLLGDSALYLCASSLEGTGFYEQYFGPGTRLTVT.

V is TRBV14 and J is TRBJ2-5, with TRBD2 identical over 10 bases. The CDR3 extends over 15 amino acids. Germline values: CDR1 SGHDN, CDR2 FVKESK. V shed 2 bases and J 4 bases; nucleotides not matched to a gene: 4. The CDR3 protein is CASSQSGRAGETQYF. The CDR3 DNA sequence: TGTGCCAGCAGCCAAAGCGGGAGGGCTGGAGAGACCCAGTACTTC.

This clone appeared a single time. The chain links TRBV30 to TRBJ1-5, with D unclear. Germline V gene sequence: CDR1 GTSNPN, CDR2 SVGIG (reference sequence). Trimming took 2 bases from V and 8 from J, leaving 16 bases between them. The length of the CDR3 is 14 residues. The CDR3 DNA follows: TGTGCCTGGAGTCCCTCGAGCACCTCCAAGCCCCAGCATTTT. This gives the protein CAWSPSSTSKPQHF. The full variable domain, in which reference TRBV30 and TRBJ1-5 provide the parts outside the CDR3, is SQTIHQWPATLVQPVGSPLSLECTVEGTSNPNLYWYRQAAGRGLQLLFYSVGIGQISSEVPQNLSASRPQDRQFILSSKKLLLSDSGFYLCAWSPSSTSKPQHFGDGTRLSIL.

The chain couples TRBV28 to TRBJ1-2; D is unclear. This CDR3 has 13 amino acids. Trimming stripped 5 bases from V and 4 bases from J, with 11 bases between. Germline V gene lookup returns CDR1 MDHEN and CDR2 SYDVKM. The CDR3 loop is CASSGRVVYGYTF. The CDR3 nucleotides are TGTGCCAGCAGTGGGAGGGTTGTCTATGGCTACACCTTC.

The chain employs TRBV2 and TRBJ2-6; D uncertain. With 10 bases removed from V and 0 bases from J, the gap between germline ends came to 10 bases. Germline CDR1 and CDR2: SNHLY and FYNNEI. The CDR3 contains 14 residues. The CDR3 sequence is CATQAISGANVLTF. The DNA for the CDR3 is TGTGCCACCCAGGCGATCTCTGGGGCCAACGTCCTGACTTTC.

This sequence joins TRBV6-2 or TRBV6-3 and TRBJ2-5, with 9 bases matching TRBD1. The V gene end was trimmed by 6 bases and the J gene end by 5 bases; junction bases not matched to a gene: 10. The germline V gene has CDR1 MNHEY and CDR2 SVGEGT. This CDR3 is built from 15 residues. For the CDR3, the DNA is TGTGCCAGCAGCCAAAACAGGGGGCGAGGGGAGACCCAGTACTTC. Translated: CASSQNRGRGETQYF.

This chain joins TRBV25-1 and TRBJ1-1, with a possible D match to TRBD1 (6 bases). V dropped 4 bases and J dropped 1 base, with 22 bases sitting between them. This CDR3 is built from 18 residues. Germline CDR1 MGHDK, CDR2 SYGVNS. The chain's CDR3 is CASSVSIGGGKGNTEAFF. The CDR3 nucleotides are TGTGCCAGCAGTGTTTCAATAGGGGGGGGTAAGGGGAACACTGAAGCTTTCTTT.

This chain connects TRBV30 to TRBJ1-1, with TRBD1 matching over 8 bases. V lost 3 bases, J lost 4 bases, and 7 bases stayed unmatched. The CDR3 is 14 amino acids. Per the germline V gene, CDR1 is GTSNPN and CDR2 is SVGIG (reference sequence). In nucleotides, the CDR3 is TGTGCCTGGAGCGATGGACAGGGATCCACTGAAGCTTTCTTT. This gives the protein CAWSDGQGSTEAFF.

In its sample, this clone was seen once. The genes are TRBV30 and TRBJ1-5, with D possibly TRBD1 on 5 matching bases. The CDR3 totals 13 residues. CDR1 GTSNPN and CDR2 SVGIG come from the germline V gene (reference sequence). With 1 base removed from V and 5 bases from J, the gap between germline ends came to 9 bases. The CDR3 nucleotides are TGTGCCTGGAGTGGGAGGGGCGATCAGCCCCAGCATTTT. This encodes CAWSGRGDQPQHF.

V gene TRBV6-6 combines with J gene TRBJ1-4; D unclear. The V gene's germline CDR1 is MNHNY and CDR2 SVGAGI (reference sequence). With 6 bases removed from V and 9 bases from J, the gap between germline ends came to 5 bases. The CDR3 sequence is 10 residues long. The CDR3 loop reads CASRGQKLFF. CDR3 nucleotides: TGTGCCAGCAGGGGCCAAAAACTGTTTTTT.

This clone has a single count. Other nucleotide sequences from this sample produce the same CDR3. CDR3 residues: CASSSQGDTEAFF. The CDR3 coding sequence is TGTGCCAGCAGTTCACAGGGGGACACTGAAGCTTTCTTT. The chain recombines TRBV12-3 or TRBV12-4 with TRBJ1-1; TRBD1 matches at 8 bases. Trimming at V came to 4 bases and at J to 3 bases, leaving 1 base not matched to a gene. The CDR3 is 13 residues long.

The chain has TRBV19 and TRBJ2-1; 14 positions match TRBD2. Germline V gene data show CDR1 as LNHDA and CDR2 as SQIVND (reference sequence). Germline trimming cut 6 bases from V and 5 bases from J; bases unmatched to any gene: 3. CDR3 size: 15 residues. CDR3 amino acids: CASRKTSGGDNEQFF. CDR3 DNA: TGTGCCAGTAGGAAGACTAGCGGGGGGGACAATGAGCAGTTCTTC.

This sequence joins TRBV3-1 (or the pseudogene TRBV3-2) and TRBJ1-2, with 7 bases that match TRBD1. The CDR3 runs to 13 residues. With V trimmed by 4 bases and J by 6 bases, 5 bases remained unmatched. The V gene's germline CDR1 is LGHDT and CDR2 YNNKEL (reference sequence). CDR3 DNA sequence: TGTGCCAGCAGCCCGCGACAGGGTAATGGCTACACCTTC. Translation: CASSPRQGNGYTF.

A few counts support this clone. The rearrangement joins TRBV11-2 to TRBJ2-7; TRBD2 matches 15 bases. The ends lost 0 bases at V and 4 bases at J; junction bases unmatched: 7. This CDR3 is built from 18 residues. CDR1 is SGHAT and CDR2 is FQNNGV in the germline V gene. The CDR3 loop is CASSLDTGLAGGSYEQYF. CDR3 in DNA: TGTGCCAGCAGCTTAGATACGGGACTAGCGGGGGGATCATACGAGCAGTACTTC.

V usage is TRBV10-3 and J usage is TRBJ1-6; D remains ambiguous. The CDR3 is made up of 14 amino acids. CDR1 is ENHRY, CDR2 SYGVKD, per germline. Trimming removed 4 bases from V and 7 bases from J, with 11 bases in between. The CDR3 loop reads CAISGREGNSPLHF. CDR3 sequence (DNA): TGTGCCATCAGTGGGAGGGAAGGCAATTCACCCCTCCACTTT.

The chain couples TRBV7-8 to TRBJ1-6; D possibly corresponds to TRBD1 (6 bases). CDR1 SGHVS and CDR2 FQNEAQ come from the germline V gene. This CDR3 spans 15 amino acids. The V and J ends lost 2 bases and 9 bases respectively, with 14 bases between them. Written as DNA, the CDR3 is TGTGCCAGCAGCTTACGAGCGCAGGGGACTTCACCCCTCCACTTT. Its protein is CASSLRAQGTSPLHF.

This clone was picked up a small number of times. This rearrangement joins TRBV11-2 to TRBJ2-5; 7 bases fit TRBD2. This CDR3 has 16 amino acids. CDR1 and CDR2 (germline): SGHAT, FQNNGV. Trimming took 4 bases from V and 5 from J; bases not matched to a gene: 13. CDR3 sequence: CASSSPRGRAMETQYF. The CDR3 DNA follows: TGTGCCAGCAGCTCCCCCCGGGGGAGGGCAATGGAGACCCAGTACTTC.

The DNA of the CDR3 is TGTGCCACCAGTGACCCCGGCAGGGGATTGGGCGAGACCCAGTACTTC. This codes for CATSDPGRGLGETQYF. The V and J genes are TRBV24-1 and TRBJ2-5, with D perhaps matching TRBD1 (6 bases). V lost 4 bases and J lost 5, with 19 bases in between. Germline CDR1 and CDR2: KGHDR and SFDVKD. This CDR3 comprises 16 residues.

This clone was recorded a few times. This rearrangement joins TRBV6-5 to TRBJ2-1; D perhaps matches TRBD1 (6 bases). The CDR3 runs to 15 residues. V lost 6 bases to trimming and J lost 6 bases, with 18 bases between them. Germline assignment: CDR1 MNHEY and CDR2 SVGAGI. The CDR3 here is CASSYTDRTVNEQFF. DNA for the CDR3: TGTGCCAGCAGCTATACCGATCGGACAGTCAATGAGCAGTTCTTC.

The chain combines TRBV27 with TRBJ1-1, with D unclear. CDR1 MNHEY and CDR2 SMNVEV come from the germline V gene (reference sequence). This CDR3 is 11 amino acids long. V lost 8 bases to trimming and J lost 4 bases, with 8 bases between them. The CDR3 protein is CASLETTEAFF. The CDR3 DNA reads as TGTGCCAGCCTGGAGACCACTGAAGCTTTCTTT.